These 32 T cell receptor beta chains originate from one sample sequenced in a study of cytomegalovirus exposure and HLA in healthy donors. The PCR ran on 60 Vbeta and 13 Jbeta primers. Measured with immunoSEQ multiplex PCR; TCRdb has only the in-frame clones, and not every one. Of more than 95,000 clones in the sample, 75% to 85% are singletons; the top ten hold 8.9%. The sequencing input was PBMCs. These receptors were collected from a young man in good health and CMV-seropositive.

This clone was counted a single time. The gene calls are TRBV28 and TRBJ2-7; 9 bases map to TRBD2. CDR1 MDHEN and CDR2 SYDVKM come from the germline V gene. The CDR3 runs to 15 residues. J was trimmed by 2 bases and V by 5 bases; bases with no gene match: 7. CDR3 bases: TGTGCCAGCAGTCAAAGCGGGGGGCCCCCCTACGAGCAGTACTTC. It translates to CASSQSGGPPYEQYF.

The gene calls are TRBV11-2 and TRBJ1-4; D remains unclear. This CDR3 has 11 residues. Trimming left V 8 bases short and J 7 bases short, with 8 bases between. Per the germline V gene, CDR1 is SGHAT and CDR2 is FQNNGV. The DNA of the CDR3 is TGTGCCAGCTCGACGGGTGAAAAACTGTTTTTT. This codes for CASSTGEKLFF.

This chain joins TRBV10-2 and TRBJ2-1, with TRBD1 identical over 12 bases. V lost 6 bases and J lost 10; bases outside the gene matches: 7. In germline, CDR1 is WSHSY, CDR2 SAAADI. This CDR3 region has 14 residues. The CDR3 protein is CASRKGTGGQEQFF. As DNA, the CDR3 is TGCGCCAGCAGAAAGGGGACAGGGGGCCAGGAGCAGTTCTTC.

The rearrangement joins TRBV27 to TRBJ2-3; 8 bases match TRBD2. Trimming at V came to 8 bases and at J to 3 bases, leaving 10 bases not matched to a gene. Germline CDR1 reads MNHEY; CDR2 reads SMNVEV (reference sequence). The CDR3 is 15 residues long. The CDR3: CASLAGGPRTDTQYF. As DNA, the CDR3 is TGTGCCAGCCTCGCGGGGGGTCCACGAACAGATACGCAGTATTTT.

CDR3 region: CASSPDRDTEAFF. The DNA for the CDR3 is TGTGCCAGCAGCCCTGACAGGGATACTGAAGCTTTCTTT. The chain uses TRBV7-3 and TRBJ1-1; TRBD1 aligns across 7 bases. The CDR3 spans 13 residues. The V gene's germline CDR1 is SGHTA and CDR2 FQGTGA. The V gene end was trimmed by 5 bases and the J gene end by 5 bases; junction bases not matched to a gene: 5.

J is TRBJ2-7 and V is TRBV30; 7 nucleotides agree with TRBD1. The trim removed 5 bases at V and 1 base at J, leaving 2 bases unmatched. Looked up from germline, CDR1 is GTSNPN and CDR2 is SVGIG (reference sequence). The CDR3 has 12 amino acids. CDR3 bases: TGTGCCTGGCGACAGGGATCCTACGAGCAGTACTTC. Amino acids: CAWRQGSYEQYF.

In this sample, this clone turned up a few times. The chain links TRBV4-1 to TRBJ2-6, with TRBD1 matching over 7 bases. The ends lost 0 bases at V and 4 bases at J; junction bases unmatched: 9. Germline lookup yields CDR1 MGHRA and CDR2 YSYEKL. The CDR3 contains 18 residues. The CDR3 DNA follows: TGCGCCAGCAGCCAAGATCGGACAGGTTTAAGGGGGGCCAACGTCCTGACTTTC. This codes for CASSQDRTGLRGANVLTF.

The chain recombines TRBV11-2 with TRBJ1-5, with a tentative D call TRBD1 (5 bases). This CDR3 comprises 18 residues. The germline gives CDR1 SGHAT, CDR2 FQNNGV. Trimming took off 5 bases at V and 1 base at J, with 21 bases between the two ends. The CDR3 bases are TGTGCCAGCAGCCTTGAATGGGGGGATCTTGACAGCAATCAGCCCCAGCATTTT. It codes for CASSLEWGDLDSNQPQHF.

This clone was seen a handful of times. J is TRBJ1-5 and V is TRBV6-5, with D unresolved. CDR3 length: 15 amino acids. V dropped 0 bases and J dropped 10 bases, with 16 bases sitting between them. The V gene's germline CDR1 is MNHEY and CDR2 SVGAGI. Written as DNA, the CDR3 is TGTGCCAGCAGTTACTCGATAACTCAAGCCCAACCCCAGCATTTT. Its translation is CASSYSITQAQPQHF.

A few counts support this clone. The V and J genes are TRBV7-3 and TRBJ2-5, with 7 nucleotides matching TRBD2. CDR3 length equals 14 residues. V was clipped by 2 bases and J by 7 bases; unmatched bases: 7. Germline assignment: CDR1 SGHTA and CDR2 FQGTGA. CDR3 in amino acids: CASSLGGDGGTQYF. CDR3 DNA: TGTGCCAGCAGCTTAGGGGGGGATGGAGGGACCCAGTACTTC.

The chain uses TRBV21-1 and TRBJ2-7; TRBD1 was called by the table and not checked on the DNA. TRBV21-1 is annotated as a pseudogene. The CDR3 has 14 residues. CDR3 loop: CASSKQDRVYEQYF. CDR3 in DNA: TGTGCCAGCAGCAAACAGGACAGGGTATACGAGCAGTACTTC.

V usage is TRBV29-1 and J usage is TRBJ2-5; possibly TRBD2 for D (6 bases). This CDR3 contains 14 residues. The V gene lost 6 bases and the J gene lost 6 bases, with 20 bases spanning the gap. The germline V gene has CDR1 SQVTM and CDR2 ANQGSEA. The chain's CDR3 is CSVGGGVRGQTQYF. The CDR3 nucleotides are TGCAGCGTCGGGGGTGGGGTTCGAGGTCAGACCCAGTACTTC.

The chain uses TRBV11-3 and TRBJ1-1; 7 nucleotides line up with TRBD1. The trim removed 3 bases at V and 5 bases at J, leaving 0 bases unmatched. This CDR3 contains 12 residues. The germline CDR1 and CDR2 sequences are SGHNT and YENEEA. The CDR3 coding sequence is TGTGCCAGCAGCTTGGGACAGACTGAAGCTTTCTTT. It translates to CASSLGQTEAFF.

The chain uses TRBV28 and TRBJ2-2; D remains unclear. This CDR3 spans 12 amino acids. The ends were cut back, 6 bases at V and 4 bases at J, with 6 bases in the middle. Germline V lookup: CDR1 MDHEN, CDR2 SYDVKM. The CDR3 sequence: CASSTPTGELFF. CDR3 nucleotide sequence: TGTGCCAGCAGCACACCCACCGGGGAGCTGTTTTTT.

The V call is TRBV7-9, the J call TRBJ2-1; TRBD1 matches 8 bases. Germline CDR1 SEHNR, CDR2 FQNEAQ (reference sequence). V was pared by 5 bases and J by 3 bases, with 9 bases of the junction left unmatched. The CDR3 is 16 residues long. CDR3 in DNA: TGTGCCAGCAGCCCGCGCAGGGGGCAGGACTACAATGAGCAGTTCTTC. Translating it yields CASSPRRGQDYNEQFF.

The chain recombines TRBV4-2 with TRBJ2-1; possibly TRBD2 for D (6 bases). Between the trimmed V and J ends, which lost 0 bases and 9 bases, there was a span of 15 bases. The CDR3 consists of 15 residues. Germline assignment: CDR1 LGHNA and CDR2 YNFKEQ. The CDR3 region has the DNA TGTGCCAGCAGCCAAGAATCTAGCATGGGGGGTGAGCAGTTCTTC. Its protein product is CASSQESSMGGEQFF.

This sequence joins TRBV28 and TRBJ2-7; D might be TRBD1 (5 bases). Trimming pared 5 bases from V and 7 bases from J, leaving 21 bases between. There are 15 residues in the CDR3. CDR1 MDHEN and CDR2 SYDVKM come from the germline V gene. The CDR3 is CASSPVSGLLIEQYF. DNA of the CDR3: TGTGCCAGCAGTCCCGTTTCAGGGCTCCTGATTGAGCAGTACTTC. The whole variable domain, filled in from reference TRBV28 and TRBJ2-7, reads DVKVTQSSRYLVKRTGEKVFLECVQDMDHENMFWYRQDPGLGLRLIYFSYDVKMKEKGDIPEGYSVSREKKERFSLILESASTNQTSMYLCASSPVSGLLIEQYFGPGTRLTVT.

This sequence joins TRBV5-1 and TRBJ2-7, with D maybe TRBD2 (6 bases). Germline V lookup: CDR1 SGHRS, CDR2 YFSETQ. The V end lost 3 bases, the J end lost 2 bases, and 9 bases lay between the germline ends. The CDR3 spans 13 residues. In nucleotides, the CDR3 is TGCGCCAGCAGCTGGAGACTAGCCTACGAGCAGTACTTC. Translating gives CASSWRLAYEQYF.

The J gene is TRBJ2-1, the V gene TRBV2, with D possibly matching TRBD1 (5 bases). Germline V gives CDR1 SNHLY, CDR2 FYNNEI. V lost 8 bases to trimming and J lost 5 bases, with 10 bases between them. This CDR3 contains 12 residues. CDR3 loop: CASEGDNNEQFF. CDR3 DNA: TGTGCCAGCGAAGGGGATAACAATGAGCAGTTCTTC.

This clone has only one observation. V is TRBV4-1 and J is TRBJ1-5; D might be TRBD1 (6 bases). The CDR3 runs 16 residues. Germline values: CDR1 MGHRA, CDR2 YSYEKL. V lost 2 bases and J 3 bases, leaving 14 bases between the germline ends. CDR3 in amino acids: CASSQNKQGPNQPQHF. In DNA form, the CDR3 reads TGCGCCAGCAGCCAAAATAAACAGGGACCCAATCAGCCCCAGCATTTT.

This clone was counted a single time. This chain connects TRBV5-1 to TRBJ2-5, with 13 bases fitting TRBD2. V gave up 2 bases and J gave up 4 bases; unmatched junction bases: 5. The CDR3 has 16 amino acids. Germline CDR1 is SGHRS and CDR2 is YFSETQ. CDR3 sequence reads: CASSLTSGGGIETQYF. The DNA of the CDR3 is TGCGCCAGCAGCTTAACTAGCGGGGGGGGAATAGAGACCCAGTACTTC.

V and J are TRBV7-9 and TRBJ2-1, with 7 bases that match TRBD2. With V trimmed by 5 bases and J by 6 bases, 13 bases remained unmatched. Germline CDR1 and CDR2: SEHNR and FQNEAQ (reference sequence). The CDR3 extends over 16 amino acids. The CDR3, as DNA: TGTGCCAGCAGCCAAAGCGGTCGGACGGGGGGCAATGAGCAGTTCTTC. Translating gives CASSQSGRTGGNEQFF.

The V call is TRBV2, the J call TRBJ1-4, with D hard to call. Germline CDR1 is SNHLY and CDR2 is FYNNEI. The CDR3 runs to 16 residues. V dropped 1 base and J dropped 0 bases, with 9 bases sitting between them. This CDR3 reads CASSEVITSTNEKLFF. The DNA of the CDR3 is TGTGCCAGCAGTGAAGTAATTACTTCAACTAATGAAAAACTGTTTTTT.

The gene calls are TRBV5-6 and TRBJ2-7; a possible D gene is TRBD1 (6 bases). CDR1 and CDR2 (germline): SGHDT, YYEEEE. Trimming removed 2 bases from V and 7 bases from J, with 13 bases in between. The CDR3 extends over 13 amino acids. DNA of the CDR3: TGTGCCAGCAGCTTATCAGGGGCGAGGGAGCAGTACTTC. Translating gives CASSLSGAREQYF.

The chain joins TRBV11-1 to TRBJ2-7; 7 nucleotides match TRBD1. The germline V gene has CDR1 SGHAT and CDR2 FQDESV (reference sequence). Trimming cost V 1 base and J 1 base; bases outside gene matches: 7. The CDR3 runs 16 residues. The CDR3 region is CASSLGGQGESYEQYF. The CDR3 DNA reads TGTGCCAGCAGCTTAGGGGGCCAGGGGGAATCCTACGAGCAGTACTTC.

The table lists this clone with a count of one. This CDR3 is CASSLTSGGQETQYF. The CDR3 DNA sequence: TGTGCCAGCAGCCTTACTAGCGGGGGACAAGAGACCCAGTACTTC. The rearrangement links TRBV7-9 to TRBJ2-5; 11 bases line up with TRBD2. Germline CDR1 and CDR2: SEHNR and FQNEAQ (reference sequence). V lost 5 bases and J lost 2; bases outside the gene matches: 4. This CDR3 is built from 15 residues.

The rearrangement joins TRBV7-9 to TRBJ1-3, with D unclear. The CDR3 extends over 14 amino acids. Germline CDR1 reads SEHNR; CDR2 reads FQNEAQ (reference sequence). Trimming took 4 bases from V and 10 from J, leaving 17 bases between them. Here the CDR3 DNA reads TGTGCCAGCAGCTCCTCGTCCTTCTCGGGGACCATATATTTT. It yields the protein CASSSSSFSGTIYF.

The V gene is TRBV19, the J gene TRBJ1-2; D is perhaps TRBD1 (6 bases). The CDR3 covers 16 residues. Trimming cost V 7 bases and J 4 bases, with 22 bases left between them. From germline, CDR1 is LNHDA and CDR2 SQIVND (reference sequence). In DNA form, the CDR3 reads TGTGCCAGTACCCAAGGGGTAACAGGGAGCTCCTATGGCTACACCTTC. Translation gives CASTQGVTGSSYGYTF.

The chain recombines TRBV28 with TRBJ1-1, with D possibly being TRBD1 (6 bases). Germline values: CDR1 MDHEN, CDR2 SYDVKM. V gave up 5 bases and J gave up 6 bases, with 19 bases separating them. The CDR3 covers 15 residues. The CDR3 loop reads CASSPQGGAKAEAFF. In DNA form, the CDR3 reads TGTGCCAGCAGTCCGCAAGGGGGGGCGAAGGCTGAAGCTTTCTTT.

The chain combines TRBV29-1 with TRBJ1-1; maybe TRBD1 (5 bases). Per germline, CDR1 SQVTM and CDR2 ANQGSEA. Deletions cut 3 bases from V and 4 bases from J, with 18 bases between. This CDR3 has 15 residues. For the CDR3, the DNA is TGCAGCGTTGAGTCCGGGAGGGGTGTGTCCACTGAAGCTTTCTTT. Translated: CSVESGRGVSTEAFF.

The J gene is TRBJ2-3, the V gene TRBV29-1; D is perhaps TRBD2 (6 bases). The CDR3 is 12 amino acids. V dropped 8 bases and J dropped 1 base, with 10 bases sitting between them. Germline loops: CDR1 SQVTM, CDR2 ANQGSEA. CDR3 bases: TGCAGCCACGGAGGGGGCACAGATACGCAGTATTTT. This encodes CSHGGGTDTQYF.

This chain links TRBV6-5 with TRBJ2-1, with D possibly TRBD1 on 5 matching bases. CDR3 size: 14 residues. The V gene lost 6 bases and the J gene lost 4 bases, with 13 bases spanning the gap. The germline V gene has CDR1 MNHEY and CDR2 SVGAGI. The chain's CDR3 is CASSAGSEYNEQFF. In DNA form, the CDR3 reads TGTGCCAGCAGCGCAGGGTCGGAATACAATGAGCAGTTCTTC.